Presented here are 10 T cell receptor beta chains from one specimen sequenced in a study of regulatory T cells in long-lasting Graves disease (dated by TCRdb to the early 2020s). What the time point label conveys for this sample: newly diagnosed GD, antithyroid drugs for less than 3 months. RNA was extracted from PBMCs in TRIzol for both TCR sequencing and RNA sequencing. Library construction relied on multiplex PCR. The data were produced on an Illumina HiSeq 4000. iRepertoire HTBI primers and Arm-PCR amplification of CDR3 regions were used to construct TCR beta libraries. In-frame beta chains were kept once TCRdb had trimmed the public reads at Q25 with fastp and called clones with MiXCR. CDR3 protein duplicates are merged, each entry listing the most common genes and DNA. Present in this sample are around 500,000 distinct CDR3 sequences, about 11% of which were seen just once. About 8.9% of the sample comes from the top ten.

The data also belong to a second study, concerning T cells in Graves' hyperthyroidism and ophthalmopathy.

The sample consisted of peripheral blood mononuclear cells (PBMCs), taken at new diagnosis, from a patient treated with antithyroid drugs. These receptors all stem from a woman in her 30s with Graves disease. Donor details come from another sample of the same person, matched by shared clones.

This clonotype was recorded at least ten times. This chain links TRBV2 with TRBJ1-2; 9 nucleotides align to TRBD1. The CDR3 contains 17 residues. From germline, CDR1 is SNHLY and CDR2 FYNNEI. J lost 1 base, V lost 4 bases, and 10 bases had no gene match. The CDR3 sequence: CASSGARDRVDNYGYTF. CDR3 bases: TGTGCCAGCAGTGGGGCTCGGGACAGGGTTGATAACTATGGCTACACCTTC. Complete variable domain (other parts from reference TRBV2 and TRBJ1-2): EPEVTQTPSHQVTQMGQEVILRCVPISNHLYFYWYRQILGQKVEFLVSFYNNEISEKSEIFDDQFSVERPDGSNFTLKIRSTKLEDSAMYFCASSGARDRVDNYGYTFGSGTRLTVV.

This clonotype showed up many times. The CDR3 loop is CASSSSPGRPSQWAFF. The CDR3 nucleotides read TGTGCCAGCAGTTCCAGTCCGGGCAGGCCTAGCCAGTGGGCTTTCTTT. This chain uses TRBV27 with TRBJ1-1; D gene unclear. The CDR3 contains 16 residues. V was pared by 4 bases and J by 11 bases, with 26 bases between. Germline CDR1 MNHEY, CDR2 SMNVEV (reference sequence).

This clonotype was observed many times. The CDR3 DNA is TGTGCCAGCAGAGCCATATACAGGGGGCCCTCAAACAATGAGCAGTTCTTC. This translates into CASRAIYRGPSNNEQFF. The V call is TRBV11-2, the J call TRBJ2-1; 9 nucleotides line up with TRBD1. This CDR3 is 17 amino acids long. Looked up from germline, CDR1 is SGHAT and CDR2 is FQNNGV. With V trimmed by 6 bases and J by 5 bases, 14 bases remained unmatched.

This clonotype came up many times. The chain is built from TRBV6-2 or TRBV6-3 and TRBJ2-1, with 10 bases identical to TRBD2. The CDR3 sequence is 18 residues long. Germline V lookup: CDR1 MNHEY, CDR2 SVGEGT. The V and J ends lost 8 bases and 1 base, in that order; junction bases with no gene match: 14. The CDR3 region has the DNA TGTGCCAGCCGGACGGGGCTAGCGGGAGTCAGTTCCTACAATGAGCAGTTCTTC. Translated: CASRTGLAGVSSYNEQFF.

Only a few counts were recorded for this clonotype. This chain uses TRBV7-9 with TRBJ1-1; D unresolved. From germline, CDR1 is SEHNR and CDR2 FQNEAQ (reference sequence). Trimming removed 0 bases from V and 4 bases from J, with 6 bases in between. CDR3 length: 13 residues. This CDR3 reads CASSLASSTEAFF. In DNA, the CDR3 is TGTGCCAGCAGCTTAGCTAGTAGCACTGAAGCTTTCTTT.

Only a few counts were recorded for this clonotype. The chain uses TRBV19 and TRBJ1-2, with 7 bases aligning to TRBD1. CDR1 and CDR2 (germline): LNHDA, SQIVND (reference sequence). Trimming at V came to 6 bases and at J to 8 bases, leaving 12 bases not matched to a gene. CDR3 length: 14 residues. CDR3 residues: CASSLPRTGGGYTF. The CDR3 coding sequence is TGTGCCAGTAGCCTTCCTAGGACAGGAGGGGGCTACACCTTC.

This chain joins TRBV5-8 and TRBJ1-6; TRBD1 matches at 9 bases. This CDR3 has 15 residues. V lost 0 bases to trimming and J lost 10 bases; unmatched junction nucleotides: 5. CDR1 and CDR2 (germline): SGHTS, YDEGEE. As DNA, the CDR3 is TGTGCCAGCAGCTTGGTTCAGGACAGGGGCTCACCCCTCCACTTT. This translates into CASSLVQDRGSPLHF. The full variable domain, with the rest looked up from reference TRBV5-8 and TRBJ1-6, is EAGVTQSPTHLIKTRGQQATLRCSPISGHTSVYWYQQALGLGLQFLLWYDEGEERNRGNFPPRFSGRQFPNYSSELNVNALELEDSALYLCASSLVQDRGSPLHFGNGTRLTVT.

Many counts were recorded for this clonotype. The chain is built from TRBV15 and TRBJ2-1; unclear D gene. Germline V CDR1 and CDR2: LNHNV, YYDKDF (reference sequence). The CDR3 runs to 18 residues. Trimming removed 4 bases at V and 7 bases at J, with 26 bases between. Here the CDR3 reads CATSTRTLDRIILNEQFF. The DNA of the CDR3 is TGTGCCACCAGCACCCGTACGTTGGATAGAATCATCCTTAATGAGCAGTTCTTC.

This sequence joins TRBV19 and TRBJ1-5, with 12 bases that match TRBD1. CDR3 length: 15 residues. V was pared by 4 bases and J by 5 bases, with 3 bases of the junction left unmatched. In germline, CDR1 is LNHDA, CDR2 SQIVND (reference sequence). CDR3 sequence (DNA): TGTGCCAGTAGTAGGGGGACAGGGGGCTATCAGCCCCAGCATTTT. Its protein is CASSRGTGGYQPQHF. The full variable domain, rest sourced from reference TRBV19 and TRBJ1-5, is DGGITQSPKYLFRKEGQNVTLSCEQNLNHDAMYWYRQDPGQGLRLIYYSQIVNDFQKGDIAEGYSVSREKKESFPLTVTSAQKNPTAFYLCASSRGTGGYQPQHFGDGTRLSIL.

This clonotype was counted a few times. The chain uses TRBV5-4 and TRBJ2-4; 7 bases agree with TRBD1. Germline CDR1 SGHNT, CDR2 YYREEE (reference sequence). With V trimmed by 4 bases and J by 0 bases, 16 bases remained unmatched. The CDR3 covers 19 residues. The CDR3: CASSLGTVEEGVAKNIQYF. In DNA, the CDR3 is TGTGCCAGCAGCCTAGGGACAGTCGAAGAGGGGGTAGCCAAAAACATTCAGTACTTC.